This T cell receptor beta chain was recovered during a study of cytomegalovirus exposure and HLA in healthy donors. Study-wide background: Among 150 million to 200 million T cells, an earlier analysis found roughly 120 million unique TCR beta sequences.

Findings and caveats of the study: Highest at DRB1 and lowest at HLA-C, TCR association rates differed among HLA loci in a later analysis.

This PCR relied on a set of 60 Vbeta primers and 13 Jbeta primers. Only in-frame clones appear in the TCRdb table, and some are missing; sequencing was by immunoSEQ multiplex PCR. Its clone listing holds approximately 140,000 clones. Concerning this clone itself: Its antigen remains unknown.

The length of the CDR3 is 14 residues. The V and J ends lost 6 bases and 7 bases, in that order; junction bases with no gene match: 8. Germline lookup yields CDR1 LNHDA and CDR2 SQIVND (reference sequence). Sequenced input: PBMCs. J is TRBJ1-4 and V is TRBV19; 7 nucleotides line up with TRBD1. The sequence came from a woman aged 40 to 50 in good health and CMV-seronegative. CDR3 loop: CASSSWGTVEKLFF. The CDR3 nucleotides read TGTGCCAGTAGCTCATGGGGGACAGTTGAAAAACTGTTTTTT. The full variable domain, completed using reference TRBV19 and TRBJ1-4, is DGGITQSPKYLFRKEGQNVTLSCEQNLNHDAMYWYRQDPGQGLRLIYYSQIVNDFQKGDIAEGYSVSREKKESFPLTVTSAQKNPTAFYLCASSSWGTVEKLFFGSGTQLSVL.